These 25 T cell receptor beta chains originate from one sample sequenced in a study of T cell responses to AZD1222 COVID-19 vaccine. Using immunoSEQ multiplex PCR, the repertoire was profiled, and TCRdb retains in-frame clones only, with some absent. The sample includes 90,000 to 95,000 clones, around nine tenths of them seen just once. This material consisted of peripheral blood, taken 28 days after the second AZD1222 dose. All receptors come from an adult who received the AZD1222 COVID-19 vaccine.

In DNA, the CDR3 is TGTGCCAGCAGTGAGGGACTAGGGGACACTGAAGCTTTCTTT. It is translated as CASSEGLGDTEAFF. V and J are TRBV6-1 and TRBJ1-1, with a possible D match to TRBD1 (5 bases). The V and J ends lost 3 bases and 3 bases respectively, with 11 bases between them. CDR3 length: 14 residues. Germline V gene lookup returns CDR1 MNHNS and CDR2 SASEGT.

This clone has just a few counts. The V and J genes are TRBV5-5 and TRBJ1-6; D gene unclear. The CDR3 totals 13 residues. Germline CDR1 is SGHKS and CDR2 is YYEKEE (reference sequence). V was clipped by 2 bases and J by 10 bases, with 10 bases between them. The CDR3 sequence: CASSLALGSPLHF. Written as DNA, the CDR3 is TGTGCCAGCAGCTTAGCCTTGGGGTCACCCCTCCACTTT. Full variable domain (rest looked up from reference TRBV5-5 and TRBJ1-6): DAGVTQSPTHLIKTRGQQVTLRCSPISGHKSVSWYQQVLGQGPQFIFQYYEKEERGRGNFPDRFSARQFPNYSSELNVNALLLGDSALYLCASSLALGSPLHFGNGTRLTVT.

The CDR3 sequence: CASSDPLQASYEQYF. The CDR3 DNA sequence: TGTGCCAGCAGCGACCCTTTACAGGCATCCTACGAGCAGTACTTC. The V gene is TRBV9, the J gene TRBJ2-7, with D possibly being TRBD1 (5 bases). V was shortened by 3 bases and J by 1 base, with 14 bases between the two germline ends. Germline-derived CDR1 and CDR2 are SGDLS and YYNGEE. The CDR3 totals 15 residues.

The chain carries TRBV4-1 and TRBJ2-7, with a weak D call TRBD1 (6 bases). This CDR3 is built from 14 residues. Between the trimmed V and J ends, which lost 1 base and 2 bases, there was a span of 9 bases. Germline lookup yields CDR1 MGHRA and CDR2 YSYEKL. The CDR3: CASSQVEGAYEQYF. As DNA, the CDR3 is TGCGCCAGCAGCCAAGTCGAGGGGGCCTACGAGCAGTACTTC.

DNA of the CDR3: TGTGCCAGCAGCTTATTTAGCGGGGGTTCAGAGACCCAGTACTTC. This translates into CASSLFSGGSETQYF. The rearrangement links TRBV11-3 to TRBJ2-5; the match to TRBD2 covers 9 bases. Germline V gene sequence: CDR1 SGHNT, CDR2 YENEEA. CDR3 length: 15 amino acids. The junction had 5 bases not matched to a gene; V was cut back by 2 bases and J by 4 bases.

The chain uses TRBV6-1 and TRBJ1-5; D unresolved. There are 15 residues in the CDR3. V lost 0 bases and J 5 bases, leaving 11 bases between the germline ends. The V gene's germline CDR1 is MNHNS and CDR2 SASEGT. The DNA for the CDR3 is TGTGCCAGCAGTGAAGCGGGGTTTCGGTATCAGCCCCAGCATTTT. It translates to CASSEAGFRYQPQHF.

The chain has TRBV9 and TRBJ1-6; the D gene is possibly TRBD1 (6 bases). V lost 0 bases and J 10 bases, leaving 14 bases between the germline ends. CDR3 size: 15 residues. Germline CDR1 is SGDLS and CDR2 is YYNGEE. DNA of the CDR3: TGTGCCAGCAGCGTAGGGGCGGGGGGCGAATCACCCCTCCACTTT. Its translation: CASSVGAGGESPLHF.

Regarding this clone: Germline is not matched at one junction end, which may reflect a read error. V gene TRBV7-7 combines with J gene TRBJ2-2, with a possible D match to TRBD2 (5 bases). Germline V gives CDR1 SSHAT, CDR2 FNYEAQ (reference sequence). The CDR3 runs 18 residues. The CDR3 coding sequence is TGTGCTAGCAGCTTACTGCTGGTAGCGAATTCGAACACCGGGGAGCTGTTTTTT. Its protein is CASSLLLVANSNTGELFF.

The gene calls are TRBV11-2 and TRBJ1-2; D is undetermined. V was clipped by 5 bases and J by 8 bases, with 15 bases between them. This CDR3 spans 13 amino acids. The germline V gene has CDR1 SGHAT and CDR2 FQNNGV. CDR3 DNA sequence: TGTGCCAGCAGCGAAACAACGACGGGAGGCTACACCTTC. Translated: CASSETTTGGYTF.

The rearrangement uses TRBV4-1 and TRBJ2-7; TRBD2 matches at 10 bases. CDR3 length equals 14 residues. The J segment lost 5 bases and the V segment lost 3 bases, leaving 4 bases of the junction unmatched. CDR1 is MGHRA and CDR2 is YSYEKL in the germline V gene. CDR3 protein: CASSHKAGGDEQYF. CDR3 bases: TGCGCCAGCAGCCATAAAGCGGGGGGGGACGAGCAGTACTTC.

The gene calls are TRBV6-5 and TRBJ1-2; TRBD1 matches 9 bases. V shed 1 base, J shed 6 bases, and the junction held 6 bases outside the gene matches. This CDR3 comprises 15 residues. CDR1 and CDR2 (germline): MNHEY, SVGAGI. DNA of the CDR3: TGTGCCAGCAGTTACTTTACCGGGACAGGGAATGGCTACACCTTC. It yields the protein CASSYFTGTGNGYTF.

The chain is built from TRBV5-8 and TRBJ1-4, with a tentative D call TRBD1 (6 bases). Germline CDR1 reads SGHTS; CDR2 reads YDEGEE. V shed 0 bases and J shed 5 bases, with 17 bases lying between them. This CDR3 contains 17 residues. CDR3 in amino acids: CASSLGEDRYPNEKLFF. The CDR3 DNA reads TGTGCCAGCAGCTTGGGGGAGGACAGATACCCGAATGAAAAACTGTTTTTT.

The genes are TRBV6-5 and TRBJ1-2; no reliable D call. V was shortened by 6 bases and J by 2 bases, with 16 bases between the two germline ends. CDR1 and CDR2 (germline): MNHEY, SVGAGI. CDR3 length: 15 amino acids. As DNA, the CDR3 is TGTGCCAGCAGGGGTTCTGGGTCCTTAAACTATGGCTACACCTTC. This encodes CASRGSGSLNYGYTF.

In its sample, this clone was seen once. This CDR3 reads CAWRETGPLDTQYF. The CDR3 DNA reads as TGTGCCTGGAGGGAGACAGGGCCTTTGGATACGCAGTATTTT. The chain links TRBV30 to TRBJ2-3, with 7 bases identical to TRBD1. Looked up from germline, CDR1 is GTSNPN and CDR2 is SVGIG (reference sequence). The ends lost 3 bases at V and 6 bases at J; junction bases unmatched: 9. This CDR3 has 14 amino acids.

This chain connects TRBV19 to TRBJ2-1; D tentatively reads TRBD1 or TRBD2 (6 bases each). V shed 5 bases and J shed 4 bases, with 12 bases lying between them. The CDR3 sequence is 14 residues long. Germline CDR1 is LNHDA and CDR2 is SQIVND (reference sequence). The CDR3 region is CASSEGGLYNEQFF. CDR3 sequence (DNA): TGTGCCAGTAGTGAGGGGGGCCTATACAATGAGCAGTTCTTC.

This rearrangement joins TRBV6-5 to TRBJ2-7; TRBD2 matches at 8 bases. Per germline, CDR1 MNHEY and CDR2 SVGAGI. CDR3 length: 13 residues. The J segment lost 5 bases and the V segment lost 7 bases, leaving 7 bases of the junction unmatched. CDR3 loop: CASTGGARNEQYF. In DNA form, the CDR3 reads TGTGCCAGCACGGGAGGGGCTAGGAACGAGCAGTACTTC.

The rearrangement links TRBV7-2 to TRBJ2-7; 9 nucleotides agree with TRBD1. This CDR3 has 14 residues. CDR1 SGHTA and CDR2 FQGNSA come from the germline V gene. Germline trimming cut 5 bases from V and 7 bases from J; bases unmatched to any gene: 9. The CDR3 is CASSLGQGNREQYF. For the CDR3, the DNA is TGTGCCAGCAGCCTGGGACAGGGCAATCGAGAGCAGTACTTC.

The chain carries TRBV5-1 and TRBJ2-6; possible D gene TRBD2, 6 bases. The CDR3 consists of 17 residues. Germline V gives CDR1 SGHRS, CDR2 YFSETQ. Trimming shortened V by 4 bases and J by 0 bases, and 14 bases separated the two germline ends. The CDR3 coding sequence is TGCGCCAGCAGCCCCCGGGACTCAAACTCTGGGGCCAACGTCCTGACTTTC. Protein: CASSPRDSNSGANVLTF.

This chain connects TRBV11-2 to TRBJ2-1; 7 positions agree with TRBD2. With 6 bases clipped from V and 1 base from J, the junction kept 12 bases outside the gene matches. This CDR3 comprises 17 residues. Per the germline V gene, CDR1 is SGHAT and CDR2 is FQNNGV. The CDR3 protein is CASSLLGLVGSYNEQFF. Written as DNA, the CDR3 is TGTGCCAGCAGTTTACTTGGACTAGTTGGATCCTACAATGAGCAGTTCTTC.

Only one count was recorded for this clone. The chain uses TRBV18 and TRBJ2-5; no clear D gene. Germline CDR1 reads KGHSH; CDR2 reads LQKENI. The CDR3 contains 15 residues. V dropped 2 bases and J dropped 2 bases, with 12 bases sitting between them. DNA of the CDR3: TGTGCCAGCTCACCAGGCTCTAGACCTCAAGAGACCCAGTACTTC. Translating it yields CASSPGSRPQETQYF.

This rearrangement joins TRBV7-9 to TRBJ1-4, with D perhaps TRBD1 (5 bases). The V and J ends lost 5 bases and 0 bases respectively, with 10 bases between them. Germline V CDR1 and CDR2: SEHNR, FQNEAQ (reference sequence). This CDR3 comprises 15 residues. CDR3 sequence reads: CASSPRGSTNEKLFF. CDR3 bases: TGTGCCAGCAGCCCAAGGGGTTCAACTAATGAAAAACTGTTTTTT.

The rearrangement links TRBV23-1 to TRBJ1-5; 8 nucleotides agree with TRBD1. Being an ORF, TRBV23-1 has a function that is uncertain. J was trimmed by 1 base and V by 0 bases; bases with no gene match: 8. The CDR3 consists of 18 residues. The CDR3 reads CASSQSRQGAFSNQPQHF. The DNA of the CDR3 is TGCGCCAGCAGTCAATCCAGGCAGGGGGCATTCAGCAATCAGCCCCAGCATTTT.

As DNA, the CDR3 is TGTGCCATAATGGGTGGGGGACTAGCGGGGGCAGATACGCAGTATTTT. Its protein is CAIMGGGLAGADTQYF. The rearrangement joins TRBV2 to TRBJ2-3, with 14 bases that match TRBD2. The V segment lost 10 bases and the J segment 4 bases; nucleotides outside the gene matches: 10. Germline assignment: CDR1 SNHLY and CDR2 FYNNEI. The CDR3 runs to 16 residues.

J is TRBJ2-3 and V is TRBV2, with D perhaps matching TRBD1 (5 bases). Between the trimmed V and J ends, which lost 7 bases and 3 bases, there was a span of 14 bases. CDR3 length: 14 residues. CDR1 is SNHLY, CDR2 FYNNEI, per germline. This CDR3 is CASTVGRATDTQYF. The DNA for the CDR3 is TGTGCCAGCACGGTGGGCAGGGCGACAGATACGCAGTATTTT.

The chain combines TRBV18 with TRBJ2-7; 10 bases are shared with TRBD2. The germline gives CDR1 KGHSH, CDR2 LQKENI. The CDR3 contains 15 residues. The trim removed 3 bases at V and 0 bases at J, leaving 2 bases unmatched. The CDR3 region has the DNA TGTGCCAGCTCACCCTCTAGCGGGAGCTCCTACGAGCAGTACTTC. It encodes CASSPSSGSSYEQYF.